Included here is one TCR beta chain sequence, with context. Its antigen remains unknown. The data are from a study of cytotoxic CD8 clonotypes in ibrutinib-treated CLL. The table came from immunoSEQ multiplex PCR; TCRdb's copy has only in-frame clones and leaves some out. The data contain around 140,000 clones, around 80% of them singletons. The study, taken as a whole, reports: Public clonotypes (which were uncommon) either contracted or remained stable on treatment. Starting clonality was above that of age-matched healthy donors and tracked circulating CD8+ T-cell counts.

Germline-derived CDR1 and CDR2 are SQVTM and ANQGSEA. The CDR3 length is 12 residues. V shed 6 bases, J shed 6 bases, and the junction held 8 bases outside the gene matches. This chain joins TRBV29-1 and TRBJ2-7; 7 nucleotides align to TRBD1. The receptor was derived from a human donor with chronic lymphocytic leukemia. The source was PBMCs, collected after 36 months of ibrutinib treatment. The CDR3 coding sequence is TGCAGCGTAGAAACAGGGGTCCGCGAGCAGTACTTC. This codes for CSVETGVREQYF.